One and the same sample provided the 10 T cell receptor beta chains below, sequenced in a study of T-cell reconstitution after alpha-beta-depleted transplantation in children. Construction of the TCRbeta library involved unique molecular identifiers. One entry per CDR3 protein, called by TCRdb with MiXCR from the PCR reads. Of 200,000 to 250,000 distinct CDR3 sequences in the sample, around 12% are singletons; the top ten hold roughly 2.6%. This sample comprised PBMCs from the stem cell graft donor, obtained from the stem cell graft. These receptors all come from a human donor who donated a stem cell graft to a child with acute lymphoblastic leukemia.

Many counts were recorded for this clonotype. The chain is built from TRBV7-9 and TRBJ2-2, with 9 bases lining up with TRBD1. This CDR3 has 20 residues. The germline CDR1 and CDR2 sequences are SEHNR and FQNEAQ (reference sequence). The V gene end was trimmed by 5 bases and the J gene end by 0 bases; junction bases not matched to a gene: 16. The CDR3 sequence is CASSVQMGQGPLANTGELFF. In nucleotides, the CDR3 is TGTGCCAGCAGCGTACAGATGGGACAGGGCCCACTCGCGAACACCGGGGAGCTGTTTTTT.

The sample holds many counts of this clonotype. CDR3 sequence (DNA): TGTGCCAGCAGCTTCCCTAGCGGGGAAACTGGGGCCAACGTCCTGACTTTC. Its translation is CASSFPSGETGANVLTF. The chain links TRBV7-9 to TRBJ2-6; 9 bases align to TRBD2. V lost 3 bases and J lost 2; bases outside the gene matches: 5. CDR1 is SEHNR, CDR2 FQNEAQ, per germline (reference sequence). The CDR3 length is 17 residues. Filled out from reference TRBV7-9 and TRBJ2-6, the complete variable domain reads DTGVSQNPRHKITKRGQNVTFRCDPISEHNRLYWYRQTLGQGPEFLTYFQNEAQLEKSRLLSDRFSAERPKGSFSTLEIQRTEQGDSAMYLCASSFPSGETGANVLTFGAGSRLTVL.

This clonotype was detected ten times or more. The rearrangement joins TRBV10-2 to TRBJ1-1; D ambiguous. Trimming pared 7 bases from V and 8 bases from J, leaving 11 bases between. This CDR3 contains 11 residues. From germline, CDR1 is WSHSY and CDR2 SAAADI. CDR3 loop: CASTVGLEAFF. The CDR3 coding sequence is TGCGCCAGCACGGTAGGGCTCGAAGCTTTCTTT.

This clonotype was counted at least ten times. The gene calls are TRBV12-3 or TRBV12-4 and TRBJ1-1; D is possibly TRBD1 (6 bases). V was shortened by 7 bases and J by 5 bases, with 20 bases between the two germline ends. CDR3 size: 15 residues. CDR3 in amino acids: CASNYRGLGWTEAFF. DNA of the CDR3: TGTGCCAGCAATTACCGGGGGCTGGGTTGGACTGAAGCTTTCTTT.

V usage is TRBV7-3 and J usage is TRBJ2-3; the D is unclear. The CDR3 length is 14 residues. Germline V gene data show CDR1 as SGHTA and CDR2 as FQGTGA. V was cut by 0 bases and J by 4 bases, with 8 bases left in between. The CDR3 loop is CASSLTTRSDTQYF. CDR3 nucleotide sequence: TGTGCCAGCAGCTTAACTACACGGTCAGATACGCAGTATTTT.

On this clonotype: With a much larger clone just one base away, this may be a read error. This sequence joins TRBV7-9 and TRBJ2-1; either TRBD1 or TRBD2 may fit D (6 bases each). V was cut by 3 bases and J by 12 bases, with 18 bases left in between. The CDR3 is 14 residues long. CDR1 and CDR2 (germline): SEHNR, FQNEAQ (reference sequence). CDR3 region: CASSLVEGVQGQFF. The CDR3 nucleotides are TGTGCCAGCAGCTTGGTGGAGGGGGTTCAGGGGCAGTTCTTC.

As concerns this clonotype: Being one base from a much bigger clone, this may be a read error. The J gene is TRBJ2-4, the V gene TRBV12-3 or TRBV12-4; D possibly uses TRBD1 or TRBD2 (6 bases each). The CDR3 loop spans 14 amino acids. Deletions cut 7 bases from V and 12 bases from J, with 22 bases between. The DNA for the CDR3 is TGTGCCAGCACCCCGGGGGCTACCCCGCACAGTCAGTACTTC. Encoded protein: CASTPGATPHSQYF.

Many counts were recorded for this clonotype. This rearrangement joins TRBV4-2 to TRBJ1-1; 10 bases are shared with TRBD1. The CDR3 is 15 amino acids. V gave up 2 bases and J gave up 5 bases; unmatched junction bases: 5. Germline lookup yields CDR1 LGHNA and CDR2 YNFKEQ. The CDR3 nucleotides are TGTGCCAGCAGCCAACCCAGGACAGGGGGAACTGAAGCTTTCTTT. It yields the protein CASSQPRTGGTEAFF.

The V gene is TRBV28, the J gene TRBJ1-1; 7 bases match TRBD1. J was trimmed by 1 base and V by 10 bases; bases with no gene match: 12. The CDR3 loop spans 15 amino acids. CDR1 is MDHEN, CDR2 SYDVKM, per germline. The CDR3 DNA follows: TGTGCCACTCGCCTGGGCACAGGGGCGAACACTGAAGCTTTCTTT. Translating it yields CATRLGTGANTEAFF.

There are many counts of this clonotype. The CDR3 DNA sequence: TGCAGTGCGCACGAAGGTGAAGCTTTCTTT. Protein product: CSAHEGEAFF. The chain couples TRBV20-1 to TRBJ1-1; D is unclear. This CDR3 comprises 10 residues. V lost 6 bases and J 7 bases, leaving 9 bases between the germline ends. Per germline, CDR1 DFQATT and CDR2 SNEGSKA (reference sequence).